This passage covers 2 T cell receptor beta chains from one sample sequenced in a study of cytomegalovirus exposure and HLA in healthy donors. TCRdb keeps only in-frame clones here, not all; method: immunoSEQ multiplex PCR. The repertoire holds approximately 120,000 clones, approximately 92% seen once, with 0.95% to 1.3% in the top ten. Sequencing input: PBMCs. These receptors were obtained from a woman aged 18-29 years in good health and CMV-seronegative.

The sample holds one count of this clone. The chain combines TRBV27 with TRBJ2-5; D possibly corresponds to TRBD1 (7 bases). The CDR3 is 15 amino acids. Deletions cut 1 base from V and 12 bases from J, with 21 bases between. Germline values: CDR1 MNHEY, CDR2 SMNVEV (reference sequence). The CDR3 DNA reads TGTGCCAGCAGTTTATGGGGTAGCGGAGGGGGCCAGGAGTACTTC. Translated, it gives CASSLWGSGGGQEYF.

The chain couples TRBV28 to TRBJ1-5; weak D call: TRBD1 (6 bases). The CDR3 length is 17 residues. With 6 bases removed from V and 0 bases from J, the gap between germline ends came to 18 bases. Per germline, CDR1 MDHEN and CDR2 SYDVKM. The CDR3 DNA reads as TGTGCCAGCAGAACAACAGGGTTCCTATTTAGCAATCAGCCCCAGCATTTT. It codes for CASRTTGFLFSNQPQHF.